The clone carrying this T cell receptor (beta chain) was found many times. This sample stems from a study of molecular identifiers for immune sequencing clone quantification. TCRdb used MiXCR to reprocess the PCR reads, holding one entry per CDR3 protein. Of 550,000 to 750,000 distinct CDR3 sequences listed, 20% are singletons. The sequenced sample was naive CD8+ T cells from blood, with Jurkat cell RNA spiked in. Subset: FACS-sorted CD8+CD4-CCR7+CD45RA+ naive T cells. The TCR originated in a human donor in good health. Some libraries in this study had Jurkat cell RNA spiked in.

CDR3 DNA sequence: TGTGCCAGCAGCCGGACAGGCCTGGGCAATCAGCCCCAGCATTTT. This sequence encodes CASSRTGLGNQPQHF. V gene TRBV7-9 combines with J gene TRBJ1-5; 7 bases are shared with TRBD1. The V gene end was trimmed by 5 bases and the J gene end by 2 bases; junction bases not matched to a gene: 6. This CDR3 is 15 amino acids long. The germline CDR1 and CDR2 sequences are SEHNR and FQNEAQ (reference sequence).